This TCR beta chain was identified during a study of blood T cell repertoires in COVID-19. On the study more broadly: PBMCs, B-cell-depleted T cells, or T cells provided the cDNA or gDNA that made up the material.

CDR1 SNHLY and CDR2 FYNNEI come from the germline V gene. V gave up 5 bases and J gave up 7 bases, with 11 bases separating them. The CDR3 consists of 12 residues. Authors' data handling: The assay estimated nucleated cells by amplifying reference gene primers. Sequenced by immunoSEQ multiplex PCR; TCRdb stores in-frame clones only, minus some. That table supplies the V and J calls and clone size; D and trimming were determined from the DNA. The sample contains fewer than 400,000 clones, around 92% of which appear only once. Seattle's cohort entered during active infection and was followed longitudinally.

This chain uses TRBV2 with TRBJ1-2; D perhaps matches TRBD1 (6 bases). The sample comprised peripheral blood. The source is a woman in her twenties or thirties with COVID-19, enrolled during active disease. The CDR3 DNA sequence: TGTGCCAGCAGTCGCAGGGACACTGGCTACACCTTC. This sequence encodes CASSRRDTGYTF.